This TCR beta chain emerged from a study of T cell repertoires in ileal Crohn's disease. About the study: Thiopurines (around twelve) or anti-TNF agents (roughly 17) were given postoperatively to about half. M6 samples are neoterminal ileum biopsies from postoperative colonoscopy. The study's findings and limits: Compared with non-smokers, active smokers at surgery showed more clonal expansions.

About this clone itself: Its antigen is currently unknown.

CDR1 MDHEN and CDR2 SYDVKM come from the germline V gene. The length of the CDR3 is 13 residues. V was cut by 4 bases and J by 10 bases, with 13 bases left in between. Time point of the sample: neoterminal ileum biopsy at postoperative endoscopy, about 6 months after surgery. Produced via immunoSEQ multiplex PCR; TCRdb's table is partial and in-frame only. The sample shows some 7,000 clones, approximately 81% of them seen only once. V and J are TRBV28 and TRBJ1-4, with unresolved D. The TCR was taken from an adult with Crohn's disease. Material for sequencing was ileal tissue. This CDR3 is CASSWSGKGKLFF. CDR3 DNA: TGTGCCAGCAGTTGGTCGGGGAAAGGAAAACTGTTTTTT.